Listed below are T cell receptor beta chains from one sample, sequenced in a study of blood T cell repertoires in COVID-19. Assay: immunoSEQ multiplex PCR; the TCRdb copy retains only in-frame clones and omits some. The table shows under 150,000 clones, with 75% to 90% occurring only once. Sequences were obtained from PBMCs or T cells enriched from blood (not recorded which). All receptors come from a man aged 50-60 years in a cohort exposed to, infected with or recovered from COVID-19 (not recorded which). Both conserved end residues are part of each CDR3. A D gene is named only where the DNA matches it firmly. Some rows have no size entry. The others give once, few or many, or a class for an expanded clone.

CASSFSGGASDTQYF	TGTGCCAGCAGCTTTAGCGGGGGGGCTTCGGATACGCAGTATTTT	TRBV9	15	TRBD2	TRBJ2-3	NA
CASSLGQGAPTDTQYF	TGCGCCAGCAGCTTGGGACAGGGGGCACCCACAGATACGCAGTATTTT	TRBV5-1	16	TRBD1	TRBJ2-3	NA
CASSVGQGVNTGELFF	TGTGCCAGCAGCGTAGGACAGGGGGTAAACACCGGGGAGCTGTTTTTT	TRBV9	16	TRBD1	TRBJ2-2	NA
CAWSPAGQAGGTIYF	TGTGCCTGGAGCCCGGCAGGACAGGCGGGTGGCACCATATATTTT	TRBV30	15	TRBD1	TRBJ1-3	NA
CASSKQTVHEQYF	TGTGCCAGCAGTAAACAGACAGTGCACGAGCAGTACTTC	TRBV12-3/TRBV12-4	13	NA	TRBJ2-7	NA
CASSWDSSYEQYF	TGTGCCAGCAGCTGGGACAGCTCCTACGAGCAGTACTTC	TRBV7-9	13	TRBD1	TRBJ2-7	NA
CATKRGTLFF	TGTGCCACCAAGAGGGGGACGCTGTTTTTT	TRBV12-3/TRBV12-4	10	NA	TRBJ2-2	NA
CASSLGTAGEQYF	TGTGCCAGCAGCCTAGGGACAGCGGGCGAGCAGTACTTC	TRBV12-3/TRBV12-4	13	NA	TRBJ2-7	NA
CASSPAGTALYNEQFF	TGTGCCAGCAGCCCGGCCGGGACAGCCCTCTACAATGAGCAGTTCTTC	TRBV7-9	16	TRBD1	TRBJ2-1	NA
CASSPPYTGELFF	TGTGCCAGCAGTCCCCCCTACACCGGGGAGCTGTTTTTT	TRBV28	13	NA	TRBJ2-2	NA
CASSARFILPSGNTIYF	TGTGCCAGCAGCGCCAGATTTATTCTTCCTTCTGGAAACACCATATATTTT	TRBV7-4	17	NA	TRBJ1-3	NA
CASSQARFGELFF	TGTGCCAGCAGCCAGGCTAGGTTCGGGGAGCTGTTTTTT	TRBV3-1/TRBV3-2	13	NA	TRBJ2-2	NA
CASSLRPGQGLLFAGNTIYF	TGTGCCAGCAGTCTACGCCCCGGACAGGGACTCTTATTTGCTGGAAACACCATATATTTT	TRBV3-1/TRBV3-2	20	TRBD1	TRBJ1-3	NA
CSGLTRSNNEQFF	TGCAGCGGCCTGACTAGGTCTAACAATGAGCAGTTCTTC	TRBV29-1	13	NA	TRBJ2-1	NA
CASSFPGAGYTF	TGTGCCAGCAGCTTCCCTGGAGCGGGCTACACCTTC	TRBV5-4	12	NA	TRBJ1-2	NA
CASSPGTSGRNLNNEQFF	TGTGCCAGCAGCCCCGGGACTAGCGGGAGGAACTTGAACAATGAGCAGTTCTTC	TRBV9	18	TRBD2	TRBJ2-1	NA
CASSFPTGGGYTF	TGTGCCAGCAGTTTCCCGACAGGGGGAGGCTACACCTTC	TRBV6-2/TRBV6-3	13	TRBD1	TRBJ1-2	NA
CASSSQPGNTEAFF	TGTGCCAGCAGCTCTCAACCGGGGAACACTGAAGCTTTCTTT	TRBV7-2	14	NA	TRBJ1-1	NA
CATTTRTGGGEQYF	TGTGCCACCACGACGCGGACAGGGGGTGGCGAGCAGTACTTC	TRBV15	14	TRBD1	TRBJ2-7	NA
CATLGQGASETQYF	TGTGCCACCCTGGGACAGGGGGCTTCCGAGACCCAGTACTTC	TRBV10-3	14	TRBD1	TRBJ2-5	NA
CASSRQGKVYSPLHF	TGTGCCAGCAGCCGGCAGGGTAAAGTGTATTCACCCCTCCACTTT	TRBV14	15	NA	TRBJ1-6	NA
CASSPGADTQYF	TGTGCCAGCAGCCCGGGGGCAGATACGCAGTATTTT	TRBV11-3	12	NA	TRBJ2-3	once
CASTGLGTGELFF	TGTGCCAGTACCGGACTCGGGACCGGGGAGCTGTTTTTT	TRBV19	13	NA	TRBJ2-2	NA
CASSLQAGDNYGYTF	TGCGCCAGCAGCTTGCAGGCGGGGGACAACTATGGCTACACCTTC	TRBV5-1	15	NA	TRBJ1-2	many
CASLDSRYGYTF	TGTGCCAGCCTCGACAGTAGGTATGGCTACACCTTC	TRBV27	12	NA	TRBJ1-2	NA
CASRIDTSSNQPQHF	TGTGCCAGCAGAATCGACACTTCTAGCAATCAGCCCCAGCATTTT	TRBV6-5	15	NA	TRBJ1-5	NA
CASSSGTGYSNQPQHF	TGTGCCAGCTCATCCGGGACAGGATATAGCAATCAGCCCCAGCATTTT	TRBV18	16	TRBD1	TRBJ1-5	NA
CASSFFPGNYGYTF	TGTGCCAGCAGTTTCTTCCCGGGGAACTATGGCTACACCTTC	TRBV27	14	NA	TRBJ1-2	NA
CASSQGIGTSDGEQFF	TGCGCCAGCAGCCAAGGTATAGGGACTAGCGATGGTGAGCAGTTCTTC	TRBV4-1	16	TRBD2	TRBJ2-1	NA
CASSLTGGAGNTIYF	TGCGCCAGCAGCTTGACAGGGGGCGCTGGAAACACCATATATTTT	TRBV5-1	15	TRBD1	TRBJ1-3	NA
CASSLVMGLDTDTQYF	TGCGCCAGCAGCTTGGTCATGGGACTTGACACAGATACGCAGTATTTT	TRBV5-1	16	NA	TRBJ2-3	NA
CASVPGGNQPQHF	TGTGCCAGCGTGCCGGGGGGCAATCAGCCCCAGCATTTT	TRBV28	13	NA	TRBJ1-5	NA
CASSQDGRGQNSPLHF	TGCGCCAGCAGCCAAGACGGCAGGGGGCAGAATTCACCCCTCCACTTT	TRBV4-3	16	TRBD1	TRBJ1-6	few
CASSILAGYEQYF	TGTGCCAGTAGTATACTAGCGGGTTACGAGCAGTACTTC	TRBV19	13	TRBD2	TRBJ2-7	NA
CASSPAGTGGNTGELFF	TGTGCCAGCAGCCCCGCCGGGACAGGGGGCAACACCGGGGAGCTGTTTTTT	TRBV7-2	17	TRBD1	TRBJ2-2	NA
CASSVERGGEQYF	TGTGCCAGCAGCGTAGAGAGGGGAGGCGAGCAGTACTTC	TRBV9	13	NA	TRBJ2-7	NA
CASRGQGASTEAFF	TGTGCCAGCAGGGGACAGGGGGCTAGCACTGAAGCTTTCTTT	TRBV6-5	14	TRBD1	TRBJ1-1	NA
CASSRGGRITDTQYF	TGCGCCAGCAGCCGAGGGGGCCGGATCACAGATACGCAGTATTTT	TRBV5-1	15	TRBD1	TRBJ2-3	NA
CASSPLTDSYTF	TGTGCCAGCAGCCCCCTGACAGATAGCTACACCTTC	TRBV11-2	12	NA	TRBJ1-2	NA
CASRTGGYTGELFF	TGTGCTAGTCGGACCGGGGGTTATACCGGGGAGCTGTTTTTT	TRBV12-5	14	NA	TRBJ2-2	few
CASAPGAGGPDTQYF	TGTGCTAGTGCCCCGGGGGCGGGAGGGCCAGATACGCAGTATTTT	TRBV12-5	15	TRBD2	TRBJ2-3	NA
CASSLRLGVSSYEQYF	TGTGCCAGCAGCTTGCGTTTAGGGGTGAGCTCCTACGAGCAGTACTTC	TRBV5-4	16	NA	TRBJ2-7	NA
CASSLERALYNEQFF	TGTGCCAGCAGCTTGGAGAGGGCTCTCTACAATGAGCAGTTCTTC	TRBV5-4	15	NA	TRBJ2-1	NA
CASSHTPGTSGGPPPPKYEQYF	TGTGCCAGCAGCCATACGCCAGGGACTAGCGGGGGACCACCTCCACCCAAGTACGAGCAGTACTTC	TRBV3-1/TRBV3-2	22	TRBD2	TRBJ2-7	few
CSVDIQFF	TGCAGCGTTGATATCCAGTTCTTC	TRBV29-1	8	NA	TRBJ2-1	NA
CASRTTGTARGETQYF	TGTGCCAGCAGGACGACCGGGACAGCCCGAGGAGAGACCCAGTACTTC	TRBV6-6	16	TRBD1	TRBJ2-5	NA
CASSFIGANTEAFF	TGTGCCAGCAGTTTTATAGGAGCAAACACTGAAGCTTTCTTT	TRBV27	14	NA	TRBJ1-1	NA
CSVERRRDGYTF	TGCAGCGTTGAACGCCGCCGGGATGGCTACACCTTC	TRBV29-1	12	NA	TRBJ1-2	NA
CTSSYGLGPYEQYF	TGTACCAGCAGTTACGGTTTGGGCCCTTACGAGCAGTACTTC	TRBV6-2/TRBV6-3	14	NA	TRBJ2-7	once
CASSNSYFGQGGSGANVLTF	TGTGCCAGTAGTAACAGTTATTTCGGACAGGGGGGATCTGGGGCCAACGTCCTGACTTTC	TRBV19	20	TRBD1	TRBJ2-6	NA
CASSPRGQGFTEAFF	TGTGCCAGCAGTCCACGAGGACAGGGGTTCACTGAAGCTTTCTTT	TRBV2	15	TRBD1	TRBJ1-1	NA
CSAAGGVEQYF	TGCAGTGCTGCCGGGGGGGTCGAGCAGTACTTC	TRBV20-1	11	TRBD2	TRBJ2-7	NA
CASSDSGVINEQFF	TGCGCCAGCAGTGATTCGGGGGTCATCAATGAGCAGTTCTTC	TRBV10-1	14	NA	TRBJ2-1	NA
CATSDRTGPVSNQPQHF	TGTGCCACCAGTGACAGGACAGGGCCCGTCTCCAATCAGCCCCAGCATTTT	TRBV24-1	17	TRBD1	TRBJ1-5	NA
CASSPTGATLLRGNIQYF	TGTGCCAGCAGTCCAACAGGGGCCACACTCCTAAGGGGAAACATTCAGTACTTC	TRBV5-6	18	TRBD1	TRBJ2-4	NA
CASSSYLGTSGGNEQFF	TGTGCCAGTAGTAGTTACCTCGGGACTAGCGGGGGGAATGAGCAGTTCTTC	TRBV19	17	TRBD2	TRBJ2-1	few
CASSPSMNTEAFF	TGTGCCAGCTCGCCGAGTATGAACACTGAAGCTTTCTTT	TRBV18	13	NA	TRBJ1-1	NA
CASSLLGTSVTDTQYF	TGTGCCAGCAGCTTACTCGGGACTAGTGTCACAGATACGCAGTATTTT	TRBV7-2	16	TRBD2	TRBJ2-3	NA
CASKVSGQKETQYF	TGTGCCAGCAAGGTCTCGGGACAAAAAGAGACCCAGTACTTC	TRBV7-9	14	NA	TRBJ2-5	NA
CASSPRSRGSLLATEAFF	TGTGCCAGCAGCCCCCGGAGCAGGGGGTCTCTCCTTGCTACCGAAGCTTTCTTT	TRBV11-2	18	TRBD1	TRBJ1-1	NA